Included here is one TCR beta chain sequence, with context. Antigen specificity is unknown. This record belongs to a study of T-cell reconstitution after alpha-beta-depleted transplantation in children. Whole-study results and caveats: T-cell counts and diversity at one year post-transplant came mainly from newly produced T cells. About two months after transplant, alpha-beta T cells reportedly came from several hundred expanded graft clones. Some patients owed their high day-60 TCRbeta diversity to surviving recipient T cells and thymic progenitors.

The V and J ends lost 1 base and 6 bases respectively, with 14 bases between them. Germline loops: CDR1 DFQATT, CDR2 SNEGSKA (reference sequence). The CDR3 extends over 14 amino acids. Unique molecular identifiers were incorporated into the prepared TCRbeta library. TCRdb passed the PCR reads through MiXCR, listing each CDR3 protein once. The sample lists fewer than 750,000 distinct CDR3 sequences, 20% to 25% seen once, with 11% to 15% in the top ten. The gene calls are TRBV20-1 and TRBJ2-3; TRBD1 or TRBD2 may be the D gene (6 bases each). This specimen consisted of PBMCs, mostly from graft donor cells, obtained 360 days after TCRalphabeta/CD19-depleted stem cell transplant. This sequence was found in a boy younger than two who had a stem cell transplant for acute myeloid leukemia, so the T cells may come from the graft donor. DNA of the CDR3: TGCAGTGCTAGAGGAGGGGGGCCCGGGGATACGCAGTATTTT. Protein product: CSARGGGPGDTQYF.